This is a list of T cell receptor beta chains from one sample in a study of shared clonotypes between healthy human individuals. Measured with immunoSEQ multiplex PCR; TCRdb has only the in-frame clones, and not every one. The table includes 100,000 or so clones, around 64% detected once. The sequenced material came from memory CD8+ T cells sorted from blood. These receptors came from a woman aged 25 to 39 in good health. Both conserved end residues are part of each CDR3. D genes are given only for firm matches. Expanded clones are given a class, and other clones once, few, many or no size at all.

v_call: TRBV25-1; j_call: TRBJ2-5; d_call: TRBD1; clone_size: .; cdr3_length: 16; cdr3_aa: CASSDRDRGSQETQYF; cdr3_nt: TGTGCCAGCAGTGACCGAGACAGGGGCTCCCAAGAGACCCAGTACTTC
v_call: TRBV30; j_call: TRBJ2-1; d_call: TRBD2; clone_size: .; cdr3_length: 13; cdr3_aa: CAWSQREPDEQFF; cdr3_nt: TGTGCCTGGAGTCAGCGGGAGCCCGATGAGCAGTTCTTC
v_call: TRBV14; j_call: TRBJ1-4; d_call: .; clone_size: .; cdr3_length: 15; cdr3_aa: CASSQGIGAVEKLFF; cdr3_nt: TGTGCCAGCAGCCAAGGAATAGGGGCTGTCGAAAAACTGTTTTTT
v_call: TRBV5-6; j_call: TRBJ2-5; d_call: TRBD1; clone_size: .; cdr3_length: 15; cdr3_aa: CASSFYRGRQETQYF; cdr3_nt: TGTGCCAGCAGCTTCTACAGGGGGCGGCAAGAGACCCAGTACTTC
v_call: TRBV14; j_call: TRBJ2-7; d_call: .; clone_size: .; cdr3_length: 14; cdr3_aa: CASSQVASLYEQYF; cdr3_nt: TGTGCCAGCAGCCAAGTGGCTAGTCTATACGAGCAGTACTTC
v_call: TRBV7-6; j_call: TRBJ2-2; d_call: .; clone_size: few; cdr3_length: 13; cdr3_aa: CASSKGAAGELFF; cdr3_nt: TGTGCCAGCAGCAAAGGGGCCGCCGGGGAGCTGTTTTTT
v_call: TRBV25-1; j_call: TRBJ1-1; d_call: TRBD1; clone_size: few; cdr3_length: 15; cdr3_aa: CASSEFEGANTEAFF; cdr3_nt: TGTGCCAGCAGTGAATTTGAGGGGGCGAACACTGAAGCTTTCTTT
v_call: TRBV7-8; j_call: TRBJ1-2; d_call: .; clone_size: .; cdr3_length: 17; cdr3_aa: CASSLVFRTTRGYGYTF; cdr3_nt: TGTGCCAGCAGCTTGGTCTTTCGGACAACCCGAGGCTATGGCTACACCTTC
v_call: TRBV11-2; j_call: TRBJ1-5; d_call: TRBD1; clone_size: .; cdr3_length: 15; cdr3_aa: CASSLDGGTDQPQHF; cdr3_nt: TGTGCCAGCAGCTTAGACGGAGGGACAGATCAGCCCCAGCATTTT
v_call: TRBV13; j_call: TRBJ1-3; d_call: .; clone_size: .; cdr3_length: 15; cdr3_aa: CASSSGLISGNTIYF; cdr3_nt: TGTGCCAGCAGCTCGGGACTGATCTCTGGAAACACCATATATTTT
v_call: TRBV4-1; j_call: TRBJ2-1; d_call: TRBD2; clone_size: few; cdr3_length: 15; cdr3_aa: CASSQWTSGYNEQFF; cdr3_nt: TGCGCCAGCAGCCAGTGGACTAGCGGATACAATGAGCAGTTCTTC
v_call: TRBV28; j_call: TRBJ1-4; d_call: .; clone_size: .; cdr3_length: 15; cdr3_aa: CASSSEGSTNEKLFF; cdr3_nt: TGTGCCAGCAGTTCCGAGGGGAGTACTAATGAAAAACTGTTTTTT
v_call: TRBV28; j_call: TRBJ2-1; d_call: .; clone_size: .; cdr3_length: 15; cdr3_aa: CASSFNKRANNEQFF; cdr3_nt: TGTGCCAGCAGTTTCAACAAGCGGGCAAACAATGAGCAGTTCTTC
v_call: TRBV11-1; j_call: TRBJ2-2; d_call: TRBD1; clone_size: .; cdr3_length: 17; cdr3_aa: CASSLAHQGAGTGELFF; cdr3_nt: TGTGCCAGCAGCTTAGCGCATCAGGGGGCCGGCACCGGGGAGCTGTTTTTT
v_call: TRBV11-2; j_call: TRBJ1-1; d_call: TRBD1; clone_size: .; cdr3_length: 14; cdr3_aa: CASSLAGGGTEAFF; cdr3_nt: TGTGCCAGCAGCTTAGCAGGGGGCGGCACTGAAGCTTTCTTT
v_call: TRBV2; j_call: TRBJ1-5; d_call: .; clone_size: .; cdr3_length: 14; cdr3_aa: CASSAEVRYQPQHF; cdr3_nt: TGTGCCAGCAGTGCGGAGGTCCGATATCAGCCCCAGCATTTT
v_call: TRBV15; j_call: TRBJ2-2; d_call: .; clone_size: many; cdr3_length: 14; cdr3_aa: CATSRDRETGELFF; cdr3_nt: TGTGCCACCAGCAGAGATAGAGAAACCGGGGAGCTGTTTTTT
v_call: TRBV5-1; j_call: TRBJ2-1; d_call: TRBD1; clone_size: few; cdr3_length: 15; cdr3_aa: CASSYGPGQGGEQFF; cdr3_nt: TGCGCCAGCAGCTACGGACCGGGACAGGGGGGTGAGCAGTTCTTC
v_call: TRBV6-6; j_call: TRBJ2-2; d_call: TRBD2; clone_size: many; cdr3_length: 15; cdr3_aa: CASSYGTSDTGELFF; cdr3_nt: TGTGCCAGCAGTTACGGGACTAGCGACACCGGGGAGCTGTTTTTT
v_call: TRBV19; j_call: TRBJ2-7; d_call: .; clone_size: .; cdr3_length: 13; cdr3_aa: CASSMTVSYEQYF; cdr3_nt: TGTGCCAGTAGTATGACAGTATCCTACGAGCAGTACTTC
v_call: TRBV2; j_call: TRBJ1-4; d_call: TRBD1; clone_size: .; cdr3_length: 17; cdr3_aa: CASRAGTGVVTNEKLFF; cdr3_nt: TGTGCCAGCAGAGCCGGGACAGGGGTAGTGACTAATGAAAAACTGTTTTTT
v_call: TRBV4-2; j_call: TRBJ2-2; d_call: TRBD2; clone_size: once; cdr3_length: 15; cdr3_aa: CASSPSGLGAGELFF; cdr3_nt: TGTGCCAGCAGCCCTAGCGGATTAGGGGCCGGGGAGCTGTTTTTT
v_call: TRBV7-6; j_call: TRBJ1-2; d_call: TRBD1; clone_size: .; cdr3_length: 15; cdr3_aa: CASSPRQGAIYGYTF; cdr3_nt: TGTGCCAGCAGCCCAAGACAGGGGGCGATCTATGGCTACACCTTC
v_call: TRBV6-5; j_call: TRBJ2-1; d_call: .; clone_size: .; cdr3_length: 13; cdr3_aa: CASSQGSENEQFF; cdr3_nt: TGTGCCAGCAGCCAGGGATCCGAGAATGAGCAGTTCTTC
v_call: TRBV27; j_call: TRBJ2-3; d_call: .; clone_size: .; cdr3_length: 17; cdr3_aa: CASSSSPNREGGNTQYF; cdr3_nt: TGTGCCAGCAGTTCATCCCCTAACAGGGAGGGGGGAAATACGCAGTATTTT
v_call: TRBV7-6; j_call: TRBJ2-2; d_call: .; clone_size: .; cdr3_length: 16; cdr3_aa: CASSLEGLVDTGELFF; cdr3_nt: TGTGCCAGCAGCTTAGAAGGGCTTGTGGACACCGGGGAGCTGTTTTTT
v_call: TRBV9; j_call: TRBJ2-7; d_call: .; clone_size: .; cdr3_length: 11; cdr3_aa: CASSAGYEQYF; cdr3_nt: TGTGCCAGCAGCGCCGGCTACGAGCAGTACTTC
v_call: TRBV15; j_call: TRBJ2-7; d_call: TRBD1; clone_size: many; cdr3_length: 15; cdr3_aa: CATSSRADRVDEQYF; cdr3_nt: TGTGCCACCAGCAGCCGGGCGGACAGGGTCGACGAGCAGTACTTC
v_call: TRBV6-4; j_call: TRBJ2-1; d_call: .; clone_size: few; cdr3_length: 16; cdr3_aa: CASSDGMVSSYNEQFF; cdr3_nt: TGTGCCAGCAGTGACGGGATGGTAAGCTCCTACAATGAGCAGTTCTTC
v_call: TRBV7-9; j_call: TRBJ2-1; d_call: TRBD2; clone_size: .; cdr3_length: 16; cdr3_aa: CASSLGTSGTYNEQFF; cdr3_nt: TGTGCCAGCAGCTTGGGGACTAGCGGGACTTACAATGAGCAGTTCTTC
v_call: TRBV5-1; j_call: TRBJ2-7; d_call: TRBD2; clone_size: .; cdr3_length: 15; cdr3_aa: CASGGLAGGSYEQYF; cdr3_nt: TGCGCCAGCGGGGGACTAGCGGGAGGATCCTACGAGCAGTACTTC
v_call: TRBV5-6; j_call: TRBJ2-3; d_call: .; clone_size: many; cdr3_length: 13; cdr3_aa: CASSYQGADTQYF; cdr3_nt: TGTGCCAGCAGCTACCAGGGTGCAGATACGCAGTATTTT